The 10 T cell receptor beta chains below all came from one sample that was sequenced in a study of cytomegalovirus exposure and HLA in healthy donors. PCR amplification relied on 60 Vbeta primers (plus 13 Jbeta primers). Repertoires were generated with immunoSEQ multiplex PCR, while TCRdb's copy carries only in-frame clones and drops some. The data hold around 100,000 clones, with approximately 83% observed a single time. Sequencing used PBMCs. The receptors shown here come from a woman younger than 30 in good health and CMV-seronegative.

The CDR3 here is CASSEGETGSYEQYV. The CDR3 coding sequence is TGTGCCAGCAGTGAAGGGGAGACAGGGTCCTACGAGCAGTACGTC. V usage is TRBV6-1 and J usage is TRBJ2-7; 7 nucleotides match TRBD1. The V gene end was trimmed by 1 base and the J gene end by 1 base; junction bases not matched to a gene: 4. Germline loops: CDR1 MNHNS, CDR2 SASEGT. The CDR3 sequence is 15 residues long.

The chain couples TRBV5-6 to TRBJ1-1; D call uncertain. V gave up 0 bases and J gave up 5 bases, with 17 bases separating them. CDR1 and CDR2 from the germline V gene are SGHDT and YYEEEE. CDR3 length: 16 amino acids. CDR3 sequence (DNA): TGTGCCAGCAGCTTGGCCATATGGGCCCCGGGGACTGAAGCTTTCTTT. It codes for CASSLAIWAPGTEAFF.

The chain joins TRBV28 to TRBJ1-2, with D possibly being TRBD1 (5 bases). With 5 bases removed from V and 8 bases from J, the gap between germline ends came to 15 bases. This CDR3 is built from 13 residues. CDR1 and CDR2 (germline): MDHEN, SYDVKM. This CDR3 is CASSPLRQSGYTF. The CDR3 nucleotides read TGTGCCAGCAGTCCCCTTAGACAGAGCGGCTACACCTTC.

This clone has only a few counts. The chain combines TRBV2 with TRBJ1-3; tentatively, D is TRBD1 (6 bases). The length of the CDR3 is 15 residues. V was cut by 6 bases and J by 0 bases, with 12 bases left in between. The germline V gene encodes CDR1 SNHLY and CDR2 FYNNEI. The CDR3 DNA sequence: TGTGCCAGCAGCCTGGACAGCTTCTCTGGAAACACCATATATTTT. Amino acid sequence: CASSLDSFSGNTIYF. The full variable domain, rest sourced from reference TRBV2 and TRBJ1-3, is EPEVTQTPSHQVTQMGQEVILRCVPISNHLYFYWYRQILGQKVEFLVSFYNNEISEKSEIFDDQFSVERPDGSNFTLKIRSTKLEDSAMYFCASSLDSFSGNTIYFGEGSWLTVV.

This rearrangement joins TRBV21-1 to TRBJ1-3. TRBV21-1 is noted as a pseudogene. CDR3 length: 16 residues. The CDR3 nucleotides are TGTGCCAGCAGCAAATTTTCTGAGAGGCCTGGAAACACCATATATTTT. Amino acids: CASSKFSERPGNTIYF.

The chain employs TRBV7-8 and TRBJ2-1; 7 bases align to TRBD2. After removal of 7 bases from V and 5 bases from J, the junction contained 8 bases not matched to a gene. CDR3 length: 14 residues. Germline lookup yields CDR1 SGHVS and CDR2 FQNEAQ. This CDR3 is CASTAREGDNEQFF. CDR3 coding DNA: TGTGCCAGCACCGCGAGGGAGGGCGACAATGAGCAGTTCTTC.

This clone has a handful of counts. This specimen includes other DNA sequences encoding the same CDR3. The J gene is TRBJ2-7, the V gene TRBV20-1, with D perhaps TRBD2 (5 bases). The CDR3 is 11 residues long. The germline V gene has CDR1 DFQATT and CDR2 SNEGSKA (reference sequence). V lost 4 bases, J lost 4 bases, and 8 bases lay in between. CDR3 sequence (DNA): TGCAGTGCTATCCGCGGGTACGAGCAGTACTTC. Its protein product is CSAIRGYEQYF.

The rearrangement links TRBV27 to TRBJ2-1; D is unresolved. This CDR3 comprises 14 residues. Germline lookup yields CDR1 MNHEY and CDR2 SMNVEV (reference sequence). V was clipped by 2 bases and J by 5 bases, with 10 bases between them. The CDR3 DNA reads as TGTGCCAGCAGTTTAACTTCGCTTCACAATGAGCAGTTCTTC. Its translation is CASSLTSLHNEQFF.

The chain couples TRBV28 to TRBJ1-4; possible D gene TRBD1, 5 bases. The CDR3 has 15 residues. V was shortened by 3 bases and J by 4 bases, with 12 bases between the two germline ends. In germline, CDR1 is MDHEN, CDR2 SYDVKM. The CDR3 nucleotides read TGTGCCAGCAGTTTTAGGGGTCTTCATAATGAAAAACTGTTTTTT. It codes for CASSFRGLHNEKLFF.

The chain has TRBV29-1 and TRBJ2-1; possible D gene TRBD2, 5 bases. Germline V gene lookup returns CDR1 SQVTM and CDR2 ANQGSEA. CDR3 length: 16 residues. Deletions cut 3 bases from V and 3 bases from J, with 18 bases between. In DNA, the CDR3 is TGCAGCGTTGAGACTATGCCGGGATTTTACTACAATGAGCAGTTCTTC. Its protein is CSVETMPGFYYNEQFF.